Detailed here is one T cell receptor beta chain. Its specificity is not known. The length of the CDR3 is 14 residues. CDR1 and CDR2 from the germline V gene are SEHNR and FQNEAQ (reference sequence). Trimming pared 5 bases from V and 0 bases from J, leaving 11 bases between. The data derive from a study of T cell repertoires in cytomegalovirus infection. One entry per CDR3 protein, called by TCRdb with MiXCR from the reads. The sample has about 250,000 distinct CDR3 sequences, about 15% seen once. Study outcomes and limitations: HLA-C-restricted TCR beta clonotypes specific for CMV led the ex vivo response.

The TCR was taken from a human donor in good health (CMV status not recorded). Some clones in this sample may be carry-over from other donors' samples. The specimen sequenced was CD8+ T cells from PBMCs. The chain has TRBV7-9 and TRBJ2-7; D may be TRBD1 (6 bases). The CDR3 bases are TGTGCCAGCAGCCAGGGACAAACCTCCTACGAGCAGTACTTC. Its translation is CASSQGQTSYEQYF.